This entry lists 5 T cell receptor beta chains sequenced from one sample in a study of early T cells in non-severe SARS-CoV-2 infection. TCRdb ran MiXCR on the 5' RACE reads and lists one entry per CDR3 protein. This sample has some 59,000 distinct CDR3 sequences, with 8.7% found just once. Sequencing was performed on whole blood, taken at baseline. The origin of the receptors is an adult who was a healthcare worker with PCR-confirmed SARS-CoV-2 infection or an uninfected control (not recorded which).

This clonotype was observed a handful of times. The rearrangement uses TRBV5-1 and TRBJ2-5; D uncertain. The CDR3 length is 11 residues. CDR1 is SGHRS, CDR2 YFSETQ, per germline. V lost 5 bases, J lost 2 bases, and 4 bases lay in between. The CDR3 DNA follows: TGCGCCAGCAGGGGGCAAGAGACCCAGTACTTC. Translation: CASRGQETQYF.

The chain uses TRBV11-3 and TRBJ1-2, with TRBD1 as a possible D gene (5 bases). There are 12 residues in the CDR3. Germline CDR1 SGHNT, CDR2 YENEEA. V lost 5 bases and J lost 8, with 12 bases in between. CDR3 in DNA: TGTGCCAGCAGCCCGGAGGGGCAAGGCTACACCTTC. Translated: CASSPEGQGYTF.

The sample holds a few counts of this clonotype. The genes are TRBV6-5 and TRBJ1-6; 7 nucleotides line up with TRBD1. Germline lookup yields CDR1 MNHEY and CDR2 SVGAGI. V dropped 7 bases and J dropped 10; count of bases not matched to a gene: 10. The CDR3 has 14 amino acids. CDR3 nucleotide sequence: TGTGCCAGCACCCTCAGGGGGGGCCGGTCACCCCTCCACTTT. Its protein is CASTLRGGRSPLHF.

This clonotype was detected ten times or more. The chain links TRBV9 to TRBJ2-2; D possibly corresponds to TRBD1 (6 bases). The CDR3 has 16 amino acids. Trimming stripped 0 bases from V and 3 bases from J, with 12 bases between. Germline values: CDR1 SGDLS, CDR2 YYNGEE. CDR3 DNA: TGTGCCAGCAGCGTAGGCTTGGGGGCTGACACCGGGGAGCTGTTTTTT. Its translation is CASSVGLGADTGELFF.

This clonotype was observed many times. The CDR3 DNA is TGTGCCAGCAGCCCCTCGCCCTACGAGCAGTACTTC. Amino acids: CASSPSPYEQYF. The V call is TRBV12-3 or TRBV12-4, the J call TRBJ2-7; D uncertain. The CDR3 loop spans 12 amino acids. With 6 bases removed from V and 2 bases from J, the gap between germline ends came to 8 bases.